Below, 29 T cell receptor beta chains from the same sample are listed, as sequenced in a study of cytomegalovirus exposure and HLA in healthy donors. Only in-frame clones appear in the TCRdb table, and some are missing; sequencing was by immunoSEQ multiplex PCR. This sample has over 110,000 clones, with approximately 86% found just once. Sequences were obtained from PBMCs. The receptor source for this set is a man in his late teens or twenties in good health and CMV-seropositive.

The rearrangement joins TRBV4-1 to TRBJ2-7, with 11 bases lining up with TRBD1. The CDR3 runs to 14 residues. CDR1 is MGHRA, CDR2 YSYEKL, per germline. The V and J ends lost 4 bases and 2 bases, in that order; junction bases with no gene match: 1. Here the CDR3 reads CASSLGQGAYEQYF. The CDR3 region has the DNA TGCGCCAGCAGCCTGGGACAGGGGGCCTACGAGCAGTACTTC.

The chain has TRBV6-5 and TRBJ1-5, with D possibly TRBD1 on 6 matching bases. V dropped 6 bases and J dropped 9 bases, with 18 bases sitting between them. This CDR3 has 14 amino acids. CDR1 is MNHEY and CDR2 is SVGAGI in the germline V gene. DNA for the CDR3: TGTGCCAGCAGGCCTGACAGGTTCATTGGGCCCCAGCATTTT. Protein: CASRPDRFIGPQHF.

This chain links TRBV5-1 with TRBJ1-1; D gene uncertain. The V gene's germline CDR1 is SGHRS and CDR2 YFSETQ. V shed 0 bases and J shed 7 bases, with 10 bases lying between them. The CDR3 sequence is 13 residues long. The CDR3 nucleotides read TGCGCCAGCAGCTTGGCCCACATTGGTGAAGCTTTCTTT. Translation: CASSLAHIGEAFF.

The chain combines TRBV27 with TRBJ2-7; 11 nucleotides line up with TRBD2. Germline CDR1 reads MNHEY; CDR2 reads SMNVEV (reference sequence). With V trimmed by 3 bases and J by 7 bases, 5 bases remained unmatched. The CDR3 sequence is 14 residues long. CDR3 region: CASSLTSGTGEQYF. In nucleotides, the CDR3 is TGTGCCAGCAGTTTGACTAGCGGGACGGGTGAGCAGTACTTC.

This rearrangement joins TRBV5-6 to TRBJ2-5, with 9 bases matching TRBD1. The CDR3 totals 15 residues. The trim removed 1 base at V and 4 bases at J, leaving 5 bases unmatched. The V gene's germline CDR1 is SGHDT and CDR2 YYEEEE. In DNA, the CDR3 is TGTGCCAGCAGCTTGCGCGACAGGGGGAGAGAGACCCAGTACTTC. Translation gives CASSLRDRGRETQYF.

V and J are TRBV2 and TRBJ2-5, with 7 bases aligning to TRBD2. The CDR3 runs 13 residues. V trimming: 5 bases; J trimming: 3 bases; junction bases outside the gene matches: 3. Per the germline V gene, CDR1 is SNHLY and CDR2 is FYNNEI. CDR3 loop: CASSMGGEETQYF. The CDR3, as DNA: TGTGCCAGCAGTATGGGAGGGGAAGAGACCCAGTACTTC.

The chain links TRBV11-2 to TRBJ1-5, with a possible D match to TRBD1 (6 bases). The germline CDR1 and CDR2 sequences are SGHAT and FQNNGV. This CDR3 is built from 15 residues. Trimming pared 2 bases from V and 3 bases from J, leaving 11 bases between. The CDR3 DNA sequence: TGTGCCAGCAGCTTAAAAGGGGGAACCAATCAGCCCCAGCATTTT. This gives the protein CASSLKGGTNQPQHF.

CDR3 sequence: CASSYGGGGRQGYTF. CDR3 nucleotide sequence: TGTGCCAGCAGCTATGGAGGGGGCGGACGACAAGGCTACACCTTC. The rearrangement joins TRBV5-4 to TRBJ1-2; 7 bases align to TRBD1. This CDR3 region has 15 residues. Germline values: CDR1 SGHNT, CDR2 YYREEE (reference sequence). The trim removed 3 bases at V and 8 bases at J, leaving 13 bases unmatched. Full variable domain (outside the CDR3, taken from reference TRBV5-4 and TRBJ1-2): ETGVTQSPTHLIKTRGQQVTLRCSSQSGHNTVSWYQQALGQGPQFIFQYYREEENGRGNFPPRFSGLQFPNYSSELNVNALELDDSALYLCASSYGGGGRQGYTFGSGTRLTVV.

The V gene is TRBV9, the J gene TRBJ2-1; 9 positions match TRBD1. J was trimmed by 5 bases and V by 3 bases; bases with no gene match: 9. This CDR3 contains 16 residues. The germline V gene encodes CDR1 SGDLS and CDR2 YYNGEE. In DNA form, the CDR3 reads TGTGCCAGCAGCGCGCCGGGACAGGGTGCCCACAATGAGCAGTTCTTC. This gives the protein CASSAPGQGAHNEQFF.

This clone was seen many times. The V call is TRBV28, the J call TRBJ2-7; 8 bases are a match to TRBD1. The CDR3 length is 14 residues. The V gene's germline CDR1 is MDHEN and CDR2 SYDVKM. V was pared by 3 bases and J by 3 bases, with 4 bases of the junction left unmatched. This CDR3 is CASSFRTGGYEQYF. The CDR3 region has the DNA TGTGCCAGCAGTTTCCGCACAGGGGGCTACGAGCAGTACTTC.

Here the CDR3 reads CASSPAGGTDTQYF. CDR3 DNA sequence: TGTGCCAGCAGTCCAGCGGGAGGCACAGATACGCAGTATTTT. The chain is built from TRBV28 and TRBJ2-3; TRBD2 aligns across 8 bases. Per germline, CDR1 MDHEN and CDR2 SYDVKM. The CDR3 runs 14 residues. V gave up 5 bases and J gave up 1 base; unmatched junction bases: 2.

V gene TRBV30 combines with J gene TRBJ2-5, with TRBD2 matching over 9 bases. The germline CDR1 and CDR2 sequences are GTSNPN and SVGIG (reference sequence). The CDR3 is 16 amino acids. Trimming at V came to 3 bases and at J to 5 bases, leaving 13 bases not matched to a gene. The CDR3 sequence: CAWRDRSGSGGETQYF. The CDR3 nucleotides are TGTGCCTGGAGGGATCGTAGCGGGAGTGGTGGGGAGACCCAGTACTTC.

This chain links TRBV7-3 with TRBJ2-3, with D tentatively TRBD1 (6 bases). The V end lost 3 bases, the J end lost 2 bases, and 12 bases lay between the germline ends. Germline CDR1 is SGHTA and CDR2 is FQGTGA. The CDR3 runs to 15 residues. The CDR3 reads CASSFTGQPTDTQYF. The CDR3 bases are TGTGCCAGCAGCTTTACTGGACAGCCCACAGATACGCAGTATTTT. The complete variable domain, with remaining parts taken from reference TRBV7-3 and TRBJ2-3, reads GAGVSQTPSNKVTEKGKYVELRCDPISGHTALYWYRQSLGQGPEFLIYFQGTGAADDSGLPNDRFFAVRPEGSVSTLKIQRTERGDSAVYLCASSFTGQPTDTQYFGPGTRLTVL.

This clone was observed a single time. The CDR3 reads CASSIRDSSSYEQYF. The CDR3 nucleotides are TGTGCCAGTAGTATCCGGGACAGCTCATCCTACGAGCAGTACTTC. The V and J genes are TRBV19 and TRBJ2-7; 7 bases fit TRBD1. The CDR3 length is 15 residues. Germline V CDR1 and CDR2: LNHDA, SQIVND (reference sequence). V lost 3 bases and J lost 1; bases outside the gene matches: 6.

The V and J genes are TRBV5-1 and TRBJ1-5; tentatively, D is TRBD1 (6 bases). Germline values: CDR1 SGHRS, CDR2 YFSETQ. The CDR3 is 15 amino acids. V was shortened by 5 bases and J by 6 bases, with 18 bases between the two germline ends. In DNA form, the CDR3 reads TGCGCCAGCAGTGAAGGGACAACCCTAAGTCAGCCCCAGCATTTT. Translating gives CASSEGTTLSQPQHF.

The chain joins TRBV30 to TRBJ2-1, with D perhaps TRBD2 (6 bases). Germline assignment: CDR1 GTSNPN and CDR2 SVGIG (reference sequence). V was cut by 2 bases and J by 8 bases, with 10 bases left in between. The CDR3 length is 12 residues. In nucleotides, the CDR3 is TGTGCCTGGAGTAAACTAGCCTATGAGCAGTTCTTC. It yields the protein CAWSKLAYEQFF.

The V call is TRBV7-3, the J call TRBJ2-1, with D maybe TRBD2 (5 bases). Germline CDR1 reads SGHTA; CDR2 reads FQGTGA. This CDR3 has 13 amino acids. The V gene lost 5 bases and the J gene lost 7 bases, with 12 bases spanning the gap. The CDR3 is CASSEVEVNEQFF. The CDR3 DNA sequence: TGTGCCAGCAGCGAGGTGGAGGTAAATGAGCAGTTCTTC.

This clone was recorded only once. This CDR3 reads CASSIMATRSRFGYTF. CDR3 nucleotides: TGTGCCAGTAGTATCATGGCAACGCGGAGTAGGTTTGGCTACACCTTC. The gene calls are TRBV19 and TRBJ1-2; D not resolved. Germline values: CDR1 LNHDA, CDR2 SQIVND (reference sequence). V dropped 3 bases and J dropped 7 bases, with 21 bases sitting between them. The CDR3 length is 16 residues. Complete variable domain (other parts from reference TRBV19 and TRBJ1-2): DGGITQSPKYLFRKEGQNVTLSCEQNLNHDAMYWYRQDPGQGLRLIYYSQIVNDFQKGDIAEGYSVSREKKESFPLTVTSAQKNPTAFYLCASSIMATRSRFGYTFGSGTRLTVV.

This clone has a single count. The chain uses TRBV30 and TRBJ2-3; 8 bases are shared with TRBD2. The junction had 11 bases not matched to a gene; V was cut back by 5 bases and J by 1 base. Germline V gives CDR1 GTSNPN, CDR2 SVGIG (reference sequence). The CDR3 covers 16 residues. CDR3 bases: TGTGCCTGGGACACGGGAGGGCCTTGGGGCACAGATACGCAGTATTTT. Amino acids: CAWDTGGPWGTDTQYF.

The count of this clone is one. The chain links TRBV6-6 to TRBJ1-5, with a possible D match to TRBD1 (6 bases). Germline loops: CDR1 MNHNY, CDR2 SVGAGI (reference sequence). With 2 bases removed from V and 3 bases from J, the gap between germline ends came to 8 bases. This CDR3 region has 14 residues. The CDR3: CASSYRDTNQPQHF. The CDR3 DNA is TGTGCCAGCAGTTACCGGGACACCAATCAGCCCCAGCATTTT.

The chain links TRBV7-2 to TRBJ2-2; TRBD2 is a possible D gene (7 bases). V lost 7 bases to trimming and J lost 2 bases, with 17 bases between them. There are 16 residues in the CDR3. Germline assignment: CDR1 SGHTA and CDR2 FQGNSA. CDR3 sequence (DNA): TGTGCCAGCAAGCCTTACGGGGGGCTCAACACCGGGGAGCTGTTTTTT. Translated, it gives CASKPYGGLNTGELFF.

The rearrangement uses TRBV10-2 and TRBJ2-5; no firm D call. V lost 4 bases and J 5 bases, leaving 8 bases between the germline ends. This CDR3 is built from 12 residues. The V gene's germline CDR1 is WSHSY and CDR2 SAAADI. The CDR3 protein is CASSVLYETQYF. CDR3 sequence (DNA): TGCGCCAGCAGTGTCCTGTATGAGACCCAGTACTTC.

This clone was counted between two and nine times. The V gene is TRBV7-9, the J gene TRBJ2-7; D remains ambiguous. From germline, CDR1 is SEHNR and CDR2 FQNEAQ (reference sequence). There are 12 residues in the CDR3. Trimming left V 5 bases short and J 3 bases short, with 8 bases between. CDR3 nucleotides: TGTGCCAGCAGCCTCCCCGGCTACGAGCAGTACTTC. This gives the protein CASSLPGYEQYF.

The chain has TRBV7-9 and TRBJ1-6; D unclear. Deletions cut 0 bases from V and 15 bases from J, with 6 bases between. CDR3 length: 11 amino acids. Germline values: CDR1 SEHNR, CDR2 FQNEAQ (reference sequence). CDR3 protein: CASSLAGILHF. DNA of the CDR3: TGTGCCAGCAGCTTAGCCGGTATCCTCCACTTT.

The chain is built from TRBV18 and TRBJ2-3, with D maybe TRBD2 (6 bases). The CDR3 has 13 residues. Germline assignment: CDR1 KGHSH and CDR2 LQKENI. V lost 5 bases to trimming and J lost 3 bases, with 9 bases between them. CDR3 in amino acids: CASSVGSTDTQYF. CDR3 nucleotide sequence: TGTGCCAGCTCAGTCGGGAGTACAGATACGCAGTATTTT.

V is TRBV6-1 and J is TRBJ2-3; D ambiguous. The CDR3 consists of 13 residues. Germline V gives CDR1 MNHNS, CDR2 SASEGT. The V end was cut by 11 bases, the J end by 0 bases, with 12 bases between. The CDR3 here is CAYGQPSTDTQYF. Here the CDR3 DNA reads TGTGCCTATGGGCAACCTAGCACAGATACGCAGTATTTT.

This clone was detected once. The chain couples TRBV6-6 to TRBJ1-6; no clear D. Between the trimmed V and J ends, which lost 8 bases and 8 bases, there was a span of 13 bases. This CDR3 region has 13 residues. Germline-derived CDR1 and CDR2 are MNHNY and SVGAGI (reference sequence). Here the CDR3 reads CASRYLHDSPLHF. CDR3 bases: TGTGCCAGCCGGTACCTTCATGATTCACCCCTCCACTTT.

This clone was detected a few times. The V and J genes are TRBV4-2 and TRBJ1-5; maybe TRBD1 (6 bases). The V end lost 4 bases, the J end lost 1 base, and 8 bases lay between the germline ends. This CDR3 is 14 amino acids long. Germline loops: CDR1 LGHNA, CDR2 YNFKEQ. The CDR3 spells CASSPGQSNQPQHF. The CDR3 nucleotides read TGTGCCAGCAGCCCAGGACAGAGCAATCAGCCCCAGCATTTT.

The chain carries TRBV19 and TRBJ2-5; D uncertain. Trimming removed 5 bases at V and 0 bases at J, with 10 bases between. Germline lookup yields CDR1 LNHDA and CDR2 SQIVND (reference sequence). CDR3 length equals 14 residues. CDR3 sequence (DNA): TGTGCCAGTAGTCTCTACCTCAACCAAGAGACCCAGTACTTC. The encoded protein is CASSLYLNQETQYF. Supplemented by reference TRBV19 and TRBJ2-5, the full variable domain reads DGGITQSPKYLFRKEGQNVTLSCEQNLNHDAMYWYRQDPGQGLRLIYYSQIVNDFQKGDIAEGYSVSREKKESFPLTVTSAQKNPTAFYLCASSLYLNQETQYFGPGTRLLVL.